Listed below are T cell receptor beta chains from one sample, sequenced in a study of patients and donors after allogeneic stem cell transplantation. TCRdb recomputed calls from the RT-PCR reads with MiXCR, one row per CDR3 protein. The data hold fewer than 200,000 distinct CDR3 sequences, with about 32% observed a single time. The source material was blood, either unsorted or a sorted T cell fraction (not recorded which). These receptor sequences come from a human donor who was either an allogeneic HSCT recipient or a stem cell or donor lymphocyte infusion donor (not recorded which). It is not recorded whose cells these are; they may come from a transplant donor. The conserved cysteine and the conserved F or W are not part of the CDR3 here. A D gene is named only where the DNA matches it firmly.

TRBJ1-2 | TRBV6-1 | NA | ASSEAGDRGYT
TRBJ2-2 | TRBV12-3/TRBV12-4 | NA | ASRMTLLGFTGELF
TRBJ1-4 | TRBV12-3/TRBV12-4 | TRBD1 | ASSSTGGGEKLF
TRBJ2-5 | TRBV10-2 | TRBD2 | ASLSGSVQETQY
TRBJ2-1 | TRBV12-3/TRBV12-4 | TRBD2 | ASSLGLAANEQF
TRBJ2-1 | TRBV6-6 | NA | ASSYIAQLYNEQF
TRBJ2-1 | TRBV7-3 | TRBD2 | ASASGRGEAKQF
TRBJ2-1 | TRBV6-2/TRBV6-3 | TRBD1 | ASSYRTGARNEQF
TRBJ2-3 | TRBV27 | NA | ASSPSRTTQY
TRBJ2-6 | TRBV28 | NA | ASSFPPGRKFGANVLT
TRBJ2-7 | TRBV20-1 | NA | SARGPSPYEQY
TRBJ2-3 | TRBV20-1 | NA | SASPSRTDTQY
TRBJ1-3 | TRBV15 | NA | ATSRDPFNREGISGNTIY
TRBJ2-2 | TRBV5-1 | NA | ASSLRQPMITGELF
TRBJ2-6 | TRBV19 | NA | ASRDVSGANVLT
TRBJ2-1 | TRBV24-1 | NA | ATSSEGGFSYNEQF
TRBJ2-2 | TRBV5-6 | NA | ASSLISYAGELF
TRBJ2-7 | TRBV3-1 | TRBD2 | ASSHAGDAEQY
TRBJ1-2 | TRBV12-3/TRBV12-4 | TRBD1 | ASSPIGTVRYGYT
TRBJ2-6 | TRBV9 | NA | ASSRGSSGANVLT
TRBJ1-1 | TRBV2 | NA | ASSHSGHTEAF
TRBJ1-5 | TRBV6-5 | TRBD1 | ASRDRGGPYQPQH
TRBJ1-2 | TRBV12-3/TRBV12-4 | NA | ASSPGGSNYGYT
TRBJ1-5 | TRBV12-3/TRBV12-4 | NA | ASSLSSLNQPQH
TRBJ1-2 | TRBV4-1 | NA | ASSQDMGAENYGYT
TRBJ2-3 | TRBV10-3 | TRBD2 | AIQTSGITDTQY
TRBJ1-3 | TRBV20-1 | NA | SATGVHGNTIY
TRBJ1-2 | TRBV7-9 | TRBD1 | ASSSPGQGPHGYT
TRBJ2-7 | TRBV5-1 | NA | ASSLGGHSYEQY
TRBJ2-5 | TRBV6-2/TRBV6-3 | NA | ASSYPREPQETQY
TRBJ2-7 | TRBV7-9 | NA | ASSLPSAYEQY
TRBJ1-1 | TRBV4-3 | NA | ASSQQRDTEAF
TRBJ2-1 | TRBV20-1 | NA | SASPPATSYNEQF
TRBJ1-1 | TRBV20-1 | NA | SAHRPPGLEAF
TRBJ2-7 | TRBV5-1 | TRBD1 | ASSLGETGHEQY
TRBJ2-5 | TRBV2 | TRBD2 | ASRAGEGGIQETQY
TRBJ2-7 | TRBV28 | NA | ASSFGPTPYYEQY
TRBJ1-1 | TRBV29-1 | TRBD1 | SALFLLRGRVDTEAF
TRBJ2-7 | TRBV5-1 | TRBD1 | ASSMGQGSYEQY
TRBJ2-7 | TRBV4-3 | NA | ASSQDRGVYEQY
TRBJ2-5 | TRBV12-3/TRBV12-4 | NA | ASSSRTSGRTQY